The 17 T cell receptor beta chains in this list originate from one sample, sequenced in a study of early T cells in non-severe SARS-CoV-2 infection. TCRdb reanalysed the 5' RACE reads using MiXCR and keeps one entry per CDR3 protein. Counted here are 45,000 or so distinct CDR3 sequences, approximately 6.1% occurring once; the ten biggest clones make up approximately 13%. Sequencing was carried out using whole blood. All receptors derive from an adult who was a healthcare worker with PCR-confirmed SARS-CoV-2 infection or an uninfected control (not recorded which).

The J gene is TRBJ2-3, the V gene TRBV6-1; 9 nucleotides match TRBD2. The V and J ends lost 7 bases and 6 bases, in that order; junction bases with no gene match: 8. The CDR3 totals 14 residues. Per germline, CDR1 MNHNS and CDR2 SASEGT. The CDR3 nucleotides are TGTGCCAGCACAGTAGCGGGGGATATTGATACGCAGTATTTT. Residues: CASTVAGDIDTQYF.

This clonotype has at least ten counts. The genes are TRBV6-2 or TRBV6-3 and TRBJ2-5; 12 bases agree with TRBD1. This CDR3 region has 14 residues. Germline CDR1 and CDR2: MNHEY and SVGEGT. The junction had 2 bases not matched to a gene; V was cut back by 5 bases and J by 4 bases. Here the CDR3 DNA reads TGTGCCAGCAGTGGGACAGGGGGCATAGAGACCCAGTACTTC. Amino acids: CASSGTGGIETQYF.

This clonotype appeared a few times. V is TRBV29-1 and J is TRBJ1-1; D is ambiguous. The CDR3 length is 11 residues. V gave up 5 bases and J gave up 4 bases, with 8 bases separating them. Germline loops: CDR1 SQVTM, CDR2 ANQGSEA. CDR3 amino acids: CSVLGFTEAFF. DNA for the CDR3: TGCAGCGTTCTAGGGTTCACTGAAGCTTTCTTT.

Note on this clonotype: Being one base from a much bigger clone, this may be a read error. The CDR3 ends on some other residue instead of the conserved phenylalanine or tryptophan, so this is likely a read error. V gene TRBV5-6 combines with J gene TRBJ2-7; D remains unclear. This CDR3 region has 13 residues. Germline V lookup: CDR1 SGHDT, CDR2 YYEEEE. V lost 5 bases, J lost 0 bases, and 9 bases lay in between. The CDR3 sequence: CASSYPASYEQYS. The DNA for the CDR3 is TGTGCCAGCAGTTATCCGGCCTCCTACGAGCAGTACTCC.

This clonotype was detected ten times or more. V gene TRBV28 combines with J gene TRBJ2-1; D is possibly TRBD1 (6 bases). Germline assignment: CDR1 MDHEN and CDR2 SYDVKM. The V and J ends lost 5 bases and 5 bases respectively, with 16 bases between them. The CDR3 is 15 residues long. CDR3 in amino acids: CASSRAGTNDNEQFF. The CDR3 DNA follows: TGTGCCAGCAGTAGAGCCGGGACAAACGACAATGAGCAGTTCTTC.

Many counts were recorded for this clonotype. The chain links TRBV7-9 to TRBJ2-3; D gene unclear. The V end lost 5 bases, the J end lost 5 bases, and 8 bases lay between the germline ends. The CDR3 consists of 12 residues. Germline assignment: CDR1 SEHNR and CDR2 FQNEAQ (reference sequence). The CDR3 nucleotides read TGTGCCAGCAGCCCCCCCGAAGATACGCAGTATTTT. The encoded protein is CASSPPEDTQYF. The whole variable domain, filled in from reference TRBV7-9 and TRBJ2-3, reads DTGVSQNPRHKITKRGQNVTFRCDPISEHNRLYWYRQTLGQGPEFLTYFQNEAQLEKSRLLSDRFSAERPKGSFSTLEIQRTEQGDSAMYLCASSPPEDTQYFGPGTRLTVL.

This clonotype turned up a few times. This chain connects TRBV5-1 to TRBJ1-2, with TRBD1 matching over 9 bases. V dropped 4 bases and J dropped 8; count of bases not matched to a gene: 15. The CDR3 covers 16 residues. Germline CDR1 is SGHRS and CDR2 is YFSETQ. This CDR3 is CASSPQPGQGARGYTF. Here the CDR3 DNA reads TGCGCCAGCAGCCCACAACCGGGACAGGGAGCGAGGGGCTACACCTTC.

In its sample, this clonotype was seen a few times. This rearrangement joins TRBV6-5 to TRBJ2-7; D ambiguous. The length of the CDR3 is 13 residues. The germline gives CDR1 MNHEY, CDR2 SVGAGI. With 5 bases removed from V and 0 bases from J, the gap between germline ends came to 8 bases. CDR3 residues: CASSNRSSYEQYF. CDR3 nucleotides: TGTGCCAGCAGTAATAGGAGCTCCTACGAGCAGTACTTC.

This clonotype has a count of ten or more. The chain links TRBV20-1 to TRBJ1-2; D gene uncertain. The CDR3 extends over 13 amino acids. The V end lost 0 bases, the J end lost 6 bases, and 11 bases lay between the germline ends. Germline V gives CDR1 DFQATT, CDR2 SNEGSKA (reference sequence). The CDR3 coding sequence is TGCAGTGCTAGAGATCTGGGAATCAATGGCTACACCTTC. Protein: CSARDLGINGYTF.

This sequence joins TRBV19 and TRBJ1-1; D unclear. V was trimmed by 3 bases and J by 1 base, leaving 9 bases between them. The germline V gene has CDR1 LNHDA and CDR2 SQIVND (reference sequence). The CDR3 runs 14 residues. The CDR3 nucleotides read TGTGCCAGTAGTATTCCTCCGTGGAACACTGAAGCTTTCTTT. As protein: CASSIPPWNTEAFF. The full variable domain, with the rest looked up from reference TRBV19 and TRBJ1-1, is DGGITQSPKYLFRKEGQNVTLSCEQNLNHDAMYWYRQDPGQGLRLIYYSQIVNDFQKGDIAEGYSVSREKKESFPLTVTSAQKNPTAFYLCASSIPPWNTEAFFGQGTRLTVV.

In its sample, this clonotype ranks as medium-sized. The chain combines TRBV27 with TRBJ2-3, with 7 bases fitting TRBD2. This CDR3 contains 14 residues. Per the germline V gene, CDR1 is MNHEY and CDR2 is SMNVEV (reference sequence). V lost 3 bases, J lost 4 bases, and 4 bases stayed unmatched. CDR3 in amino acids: CASSLRGLADTQYF. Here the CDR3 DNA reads TGTGCCAGCAGTTTGCGGGGGTTAGCAGATACGCAGTATTTT.

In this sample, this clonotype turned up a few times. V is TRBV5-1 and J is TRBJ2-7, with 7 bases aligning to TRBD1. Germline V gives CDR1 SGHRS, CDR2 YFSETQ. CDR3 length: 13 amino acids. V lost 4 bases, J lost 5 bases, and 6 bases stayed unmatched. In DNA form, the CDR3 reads TGCGCCAGCAGCCCCGGGACAGTGAACGAGCAGTACTTC. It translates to CASSPGTVNEQYF. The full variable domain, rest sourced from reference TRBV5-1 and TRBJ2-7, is KAGVTQTPRYLIKTRGQQVTLSCSPISGHRSVSWYQQTPGQGLQFLFEYFSETQRNKGNFPGRFSGRQFSNSRSEMNVSTLELGDSALYLCASSPGTVNEQYFGPGTRLTVT.

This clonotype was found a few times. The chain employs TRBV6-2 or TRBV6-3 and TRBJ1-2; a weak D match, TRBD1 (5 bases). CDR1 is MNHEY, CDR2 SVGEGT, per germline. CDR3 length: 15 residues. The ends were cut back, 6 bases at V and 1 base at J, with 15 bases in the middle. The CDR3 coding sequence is TGTGCCAGCAGAGCAGCGCAGACAGTTAACTATGGCTACACCTTC. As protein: CASRAAQTVNYGYTF.

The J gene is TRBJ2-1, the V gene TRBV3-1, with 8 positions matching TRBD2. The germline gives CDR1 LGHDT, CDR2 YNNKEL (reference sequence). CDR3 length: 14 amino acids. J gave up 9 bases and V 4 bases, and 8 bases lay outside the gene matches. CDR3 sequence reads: CASSRSGGPGEQFF. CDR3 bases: TGTGCCAGCAGCCGGTCGGGGGGGCCGGGTGAGCAGTTCTTC.

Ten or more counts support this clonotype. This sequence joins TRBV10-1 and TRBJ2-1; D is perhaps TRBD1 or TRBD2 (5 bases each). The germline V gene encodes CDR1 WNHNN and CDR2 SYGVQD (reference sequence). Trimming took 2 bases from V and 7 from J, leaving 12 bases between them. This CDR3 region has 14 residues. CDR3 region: CASSEGHSGNEQFF. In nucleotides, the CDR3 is TGCGCCAGCAGTGAGGGACACTCGGGGAATGAGCAGTTCTTC.

As DNA, the CDR3 is TGTGCCAGCAGCGACGAAGGGGGCAGGACAGAGACCCAGTACTTC. Its protein is CASSDEGGRTETQYF. The V call is TRBV11-2, the J call TRBJ2-5; TRBD1 agrees at 7 bases. The J segment lost 4 bases and the V segment lost 5 bases, leaving 10 bases of the junction unmatched. CDR1 and CDR2 from the germline V gene are SGHAT and FQNNGV. The length of the CDR3 is 15 residues.

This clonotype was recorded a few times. CDR3 DNA: TGCGCCAGCAGTCCTCAGGGAGGGACTGAAGCTTTCTTT. As protein: CASSPQGGTEAFF. The J gene is TRBJ1-1, the V gene TRBV4-3; D is perhaps TRBD1 (5 bases). V lost 6 bases and J 5 bases, leaving 13 bases between the germline ends. Germline V gene lookup returns CDR1 LGHNA and CDR2 YSLEER. The CDR3 is 13 amino acids.